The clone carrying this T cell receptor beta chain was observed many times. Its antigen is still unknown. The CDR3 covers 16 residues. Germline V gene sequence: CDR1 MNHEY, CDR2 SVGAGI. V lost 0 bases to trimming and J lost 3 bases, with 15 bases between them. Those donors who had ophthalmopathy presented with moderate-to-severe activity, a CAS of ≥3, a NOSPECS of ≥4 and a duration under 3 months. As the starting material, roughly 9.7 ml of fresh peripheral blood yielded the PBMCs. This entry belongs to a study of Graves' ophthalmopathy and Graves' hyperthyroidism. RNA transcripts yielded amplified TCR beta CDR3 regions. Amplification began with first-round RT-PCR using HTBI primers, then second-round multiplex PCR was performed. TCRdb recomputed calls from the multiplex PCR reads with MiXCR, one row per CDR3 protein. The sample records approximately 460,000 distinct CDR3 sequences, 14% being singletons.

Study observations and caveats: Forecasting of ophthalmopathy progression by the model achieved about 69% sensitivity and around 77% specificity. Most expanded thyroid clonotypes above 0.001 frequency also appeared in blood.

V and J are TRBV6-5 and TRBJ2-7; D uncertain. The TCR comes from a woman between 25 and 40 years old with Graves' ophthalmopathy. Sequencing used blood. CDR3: CASSYSFQSGVYEQYF. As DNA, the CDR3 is TGTGCCAGCAGTTACTCTTTTCAGTCAGGAGTCTACGAGCAGTACTTC.